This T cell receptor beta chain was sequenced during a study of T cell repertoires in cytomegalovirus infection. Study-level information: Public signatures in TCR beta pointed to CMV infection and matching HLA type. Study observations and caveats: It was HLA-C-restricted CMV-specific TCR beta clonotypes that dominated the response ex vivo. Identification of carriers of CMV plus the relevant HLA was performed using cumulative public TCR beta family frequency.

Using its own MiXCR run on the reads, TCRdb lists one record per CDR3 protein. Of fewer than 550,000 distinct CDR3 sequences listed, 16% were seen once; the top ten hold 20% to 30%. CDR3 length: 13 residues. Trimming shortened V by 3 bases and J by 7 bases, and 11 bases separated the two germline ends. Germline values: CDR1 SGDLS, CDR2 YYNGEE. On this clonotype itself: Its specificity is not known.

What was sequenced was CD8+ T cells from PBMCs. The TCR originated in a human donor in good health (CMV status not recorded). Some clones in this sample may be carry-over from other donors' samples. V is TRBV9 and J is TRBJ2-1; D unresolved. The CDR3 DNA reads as TGTGCCAGCAGCGCCCCCCTAGGAAATGAGCAGTTCTTC. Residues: CASSAPLGNEQFF. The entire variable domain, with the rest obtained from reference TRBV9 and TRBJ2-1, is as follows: DSGVTQTPKHLITATGQRVTLRCSPRSGDLSVYWYQQSLDQGLQFLIQYYNGEERAKGNILERFSAQQFPDLHSELNLSSLELGDSALYFCASSAPLGNEQFFGPGTRLTVL.